This entry concerns a single T cell receptor (beta chain). The CDR3 runs 17 residues. Losses at the gene ends were 4 bases for V and 0 bases for J; bases not matched to a gene: 9. CDR1 is KGHDR and CDR2 is SFDVKD in the germline V gene. The sample comes from a study of blood T cell repertoires in COVID-19. About the research overall: Acute and convalescent COVID-19 specimens originated in the United States, Italy and Spain. From T cells, B-cell-depleted T cells, or PBMCs came the material, which was cDNA or gDNA.

Clones were read by immunoSEQ multiplex PCR, and TCRdb kept only the in-frame ones, dropping some. The data contain approximately 24,000 clones, 85% to 95% of them seen just once; the ten biggest clones take up approximately 2%. The J gene is TRBJ2-3, the V gene TRBV24-1, with 7 bases that match TRBD1. The receptor's source is a human donor in a cohort sampled during active COVID-19. Sequenced input: peripheral blood. This CDR3 is CATSDKRTGRSTDTQYF. DNA for the CDR3: TGTGCCACCAGTGACAAACGGACAGGCCGAAGCACAGATACGCAGTATTTT.